This is a list of T cell receptor beta chains from one sample in a study of CD8+CD57+ T cells in acquired aplastic anemia. TCRdb processed the reads anew with MiXCR; each CDR3 protein has one entry. The profile shows tens of thousands of distinct CDR3 sequences, more than 75% of them singletons. Material for sequencing was sorted CD4+, CD8+, or CD8+CD57+ T cells (not recorded which) from PBMCs. The receptor set was obtained from a human donor in good health, serving as a control. Both conserved end residues are part of each CDR3. The D gene is left open where the match is weak. Expanded clones are given a class, and other clones once, few, many or no size at all.

TGTGCCAGCAGCTTAAGAACGGGACAGTACAATGAGCAGTTCTTC CASSLRTGQYNEQFF TRBV7-8 TRBD1 TRBJ2-1 15 few
TGCGCCAGCGGCCCCGGGGTTTTATCGAACACTGAAGCTTTCTTT CASGPGVLSNTEAFF TRBV5-1 . TRBJ1-1 15 .
TGTGCCAGAAGCGGCGCGGACAGCCCACGCGAGCAGTACTTC CARSGADSPREQYF TRBV2 . TRBJ2-7 14 .
TGTGCCAGCAGCGGACCGGGACAGAGCTACAATGAGCAGTTCTTC CASSGPGQSYNEQFF TRBV9 TRBD1 TRBJ2-1 15 .
TGTGCCACCAGCAAGACAGGGGCCATTGGAAACACCATATATTTT CATSKTGAIGNTIYF TRBV15 TRBD1 TRBJ1-3 15 once
TGTGCCAGTAGACAGGGAAATCAGCCCCAGCATTTT CASRQGNQPQHF TRBV19 . TRBJ1-5 12 .
TGTGCCACCCGAGAGACCGGGACTCCTACAGATACGCAGTATTTT CATRETGTPTDTQYF TRBV19 . TRBJ2-3 15 .
TGTGCCAGCAGCCTTACTCCGGGACAGGGAGAAGAGCAGTACTTC CASSLTPGQGEEQYF TRBV6-5 TRBD1 TRBJ2-7 15 .
TGTGCCAGCAGCGTAGCTCCAGGGGCTCTGGGTACGCAGTATTTT CASSVAPGALGTQYF TRBV9 . TRBJ2-3 15 .
TGCGCCAGCAGCTTGGGGGGGGAGGAACGAACCGAGCAGTTCTTC CASSLGGEERTEQFF TRBV5-1 . TRBJ2-1 15 once
TGTGCCAGTAGTCTAGCGGGCCACACAGATACGCAGTATTTT CASSLAGHTDTQYF TRBV19 TRBD2 TRBJ2-3 14 .
TGTGCCATCAGGGGACTTAGTGGAGAGACCCAGTACTTC CAIRGLSGETQYF TRBV10-3 . TRBJ2-5 13 once
TGTGCCAGCAGCCAAGTCCTACTAGCGGGGGGGTCCCATGGGCAGTTCTTC CASSQVLLAGGSHGQFF TRBV25-1 TRBD2 TRBJ2-1 17 .
TGTGCCAGCAGCCTCCGTGGGGGGGCAGAACACAATCAGCCCCAGCATTTT CASSLRGGAEHNQPQHF TRBV11-2 . TRBJ1-5 17 .
TGCGCCAGCAGTGCCACAGGACAAGAGACCCAGTACTTC CASSATGQETQYF TRBV10-2 . TRBJ2-5 13 few
TGTGCCACCCGGGGTGGGGCCCCTACGGAGCAGTACTTC CATRGGAPTEQYF TRBV10-3 . TRBJ2-7 13 .
TGTGCCAGCAGTTGGGGCGGAGGGGATAATTCACCCCTCCACTTT CASSWGGGDNSPLHF TRBV12-3/TRBV12-4 . TRBJ1-6 15 .
TGTGCCAGCAGCCAAGAGAGACTAGCGGGGGGGGCCCCTAGCACAGATACGCAGTATTTT CASSQERLAGGAPSTDTQYF TRBV4-2 TRBD2 TRBJ2-3 20 .
TGCAGCGTTGTTGGGACAGTGGGGAATGAGCAGTTCTTC CSVVGTVGNEQFF TRBV29-1 TRBD1 TRBJ2-1 13 .
TGCGCCAGCAGCCCTTTTGCGGGGGGGAACACAGATACGCAGTATTTT CASSPFAGGNTDTQYF TRBV4-3 TRBD2 TRBJ2-3 16 .
TGCAGCGTTGAATCTCTAACTAGCACAGATACGCAGTATTTT CSVESLTSTDTQYF TRBV29-1 . TRBJ2-3 14 .
TGCAGCGTTGAGGTTTTGGGGGGGAGCACCCAATACGAGCAGTACTTC CSVEVLGGSTQYEQYF TRBV29-1 TRBD2 TRBJ2-7 16 .
TGCAGCGTTCCACAGGGCACTGAAGCTTTCTTT CSVPQGTEAFF TRBV29-1 . TRBJ1-1 11 .
TGCAGCGTTGCCGGGACTAGGAGCACAGATACGCAGTATTTT CSVAGTRSTDTQYF TRBV29-1 TRBD2 TRBJ2-3 14 .
TGTGCCACCACCGGACAGGGGCAAAGGAGGAGCTCCTACAATGAGCAGTTCTTC CATTGQGQRRSSYNEQFF TRBV15 TRBD1 TRBJ2-1 18 .
TGTGCCAGCAGCTTTGCTTCGGGACAGGGGGCAGGTACTGAAGCTTTCTTT CASSFASGQGAGTEAFF TRBV7-2 TRBD1 TRBJ1-1 17 .
TGTGCCAGTAGTCAGGGGGGAGATACGCAGTATTTT CASSQGGDTQYF TRBV19 . TRBJ2-3 12 .
TGTGCCAGCAGCGAACGGGGGGAGAGCAATCAGCCCCAGCATTTT CASSERGESNQPQHF TRBV7-9 . TRBJ1-5 15 .
TGTGCCACCAGCAGACGGGTCGAAGGACGGGATGAGCAGTTCTTC CATSRRVEGRDEQFF TRBV15 . TRBJ2-1 15 .
TGCAGTGCTCCGATCCCTAGCGGGGGAAACCAAGAGACCCAGTACTTC CSAPIPSGGNQETQYF TRBV20-1 TRBD2 TRBJ2-5 16 once
TGTGCCAGTAGCCCACAGGGACAGGAACACAATGTTTTAGCCCAGCATTTT CASSPQGQEHNVLAQHF TRBV19 TRBD1 TRBJ1-5 17 .
TGTGCCAGCAGTTCCGGGACTAGCGGGCAAGAGACCCAGTACTTC CASSSGTSGQETQYF TRBV2 TRBD2 TRBJ2-5 15 few
TGTGCCAGCAGCGACGACAGGGGAGGTTCACCCCTCCACTTT CASSDDRGGSPLHF TRBV2 TRBD1 TRBJ1-6 14 .
TGTGCCAGCAGTGCGGGCAGTGGTTCACCCCTCCACTTT CASSAGSGSPLHF TRBV25-1 . TRBJ1-6 13 once
TGTGCCATCAGTGAGTCGAAGGAGGGTGGTAACTATAATTCACCCCTCCACTTT CAISESKEGGNYNSPLHF TRBV10-3 . TRBJ1-6 18 .
TGCGCCATCAGTGAGTCTAGCGTCCCAGATACGCAGTATTTT CAISESSVPDTQYF TRBV2 . TRBJ2-3 14 .
TGTGCCAGTAGTATCCAGGGCGGACAGCCCCAGCATTTT CASSIQGGQPQHF TRBV19 . TRBJ1-5 13 .
TGCAGCGGACGCAGGGGGCGGGATGAGCAGTTCTTC CSGRRGRDEQFF TRBV29-1 TRBD1 TRBJ2-1 12 .
TGTGCCAGCAGTTACGAAGATAGGGATACGCAGTATTTT CASSYEDRDTQYF TRBV6-2/TRBV6-3 . TRBJ2-3 13 medium-sized
TGTGCCAGCAGTCCTAGGTCCTCTGAAGCTTTCTTT CASSPRSSEAFF TRBV2 . TRBJ1-1 12 .
TGTGCCAGCAGTTTGGTAGGGGGCTTATACAATGAGCAGTTCTTC CASSLVGGLYNEQFF TRBV6-5 TRBD1 TRBJ2-1 15 few
TGCAGCGTTGACGGACAGGTCTACAATGAGCAGTTCTTC CSVDGQVYNEQFF TRBV29-1 TRBD1 TRBJ2-1 13 few
TGCAGCGCTGGGACTAGCGGGAGCTACGAGCAGTACTTC CSAGTSGSYEQYF TRBV29-1 TRBD2 TRBJ2-7 13 .
TGTGCCACCAGTGCCCGACAGTCACAGCCCCAGCATTTT CATSARQSQPQHF TRBV24-1 . TRBJ1-5 13 .
TGTGCCATCAGTGAGTCTGCCGAGCAGTACTTC CAISESAEQYF TRBV10-3 . TRBJ2-7 11 .
TGTGCCAGCAGTGAAGGCGGGGCCCCCTACGAGCAGTACTTC CASSEGGAPYEQYF TRBV2 . TRBJ2-7 14 few
TGTGCCAGTAGTATAGAGGAAAAACTGTTTTTT CASSIEEKLFF TRBV19 . TRBJ1-4 11 once
TGTGCTAGCAGTTTTGGGGGCAGGGGTACTGAAGCTTTCTTT CASSFGGRGTEAFF TRBV2 . TRBJ1-1 14 .
TGCGCCAGCCTGACTAGCGGGGATACAGATACGCAGTATTTT CASLTSGDTDTQYF TRBV10-2 TRBD2 TRBJ2-3 14 few
TGTGCCACCAGTGATTCCATCAATGAGCAGTTCTTC CATSDSINEQFF TRBV24-1 . TRBJ2-1 12 .
TGTGCCAGCAGCTTAAACCAAATGAACACTGAAGCTTTCTTT CASSLNQMNTEAFF TRBV7-6 . TRBJ1-1 14 .
TGTGCCATCAGTACGAATTACGAGCAGTACTTC CAISTNYEQYF TRBV10-3 . TRBJ2-7 11 .
TGCAGTGCTAGAGTCGGGACAGGGGGCGAGCAGTACTTC CSARVGTGGEQYF TRBV20-1 TRBD1 TRBJ2-7 13 .
TGCAGCGTTGCAGAAATCTATGGCTACACCTTC CSVAEIYGYTF TRBV29-1 . TRBJ1-2 11 .